One TCR beta chain is described in this entry. There is no known antigen for this receptor. No much larger clone exists at a distance of one base, and base qualities are not known. CD8 naive samples were CD45RO-negative cells positively selected for CCR7, giving a CD45RA+CCR7+ population that excluded TemRA cells. The donors were healthy, HIV-negative adults who had no recently reported acute infections or vaccinations. Every donor was a Caucasian adult living in Nashville, Tennessee, USA. Blood was collected by leukapheresis, and PBMCs were isolated by Ficoll-Histopaque density gradient centrifugation and then cryopreserved in liquid nitrogen vapor phase. Purity and quantity of every magnetically sorted T cell population were checked by analytical flow cytometry. Genomic DNA was isolated from every sorted fraction and measured by UV absorbance on a Nanodrop 2000c. These data belong to a study of shared clonotypes between healthy human individuals (dated by TCRdb to about 2020). About the study as a whole: A few men and two women, aged 18 to 49 years, made up the cohort. Per donor, leukapheresis produced somewhere between about 0.85 and 8.9 billion PBMCs. To estimate repertoire size and how much clonotype sharing occurs between individuals, the study deeply sequenced the blood TCR repertoires of about five healthy adults. For each donor, CD4 naive and CD4 memory were each given three plates, CD8 naive was given two plates, and CD8 memory was given one plate. Libraries were prepared and TCR repertoires were sequenced by different laboratories using diverse techniques, in order to increase sequencing depth and limit assay-specific biases. What the research found in general, with its limitations: Incomplete sequencing was indicated by rarefaction of sorted-subset datasets, despite the large sequencing depth. Compared with non-shared clonotypes, clonotypes shared by all four sorted-subset donors had higher generation probabilities. Only blood was sampled, and tissue TCR repertoires likely differ from those in blood. Because the study included a small number of donors, the genetic and exposure-history diversity represented was limited. Based on pairwise subsampling, the degree of clonotype sharing among donors was expected to be affected by sequencing depth. Sharing across a handful of donors was observed for 4.5% to 6.5% of naive CD4, less than 4% of naive CD8, roughly 2.3% of memory CD4, and roughly 0.43% of memory CD8 clonotypes. Larger estimated clonotype richness was generally found for naive subsets than for memory subsets.

Using the deep immunoSEQ assay, TCR CDR3 regions were amplified from genomic DNA by multiplex PCR. Genomic DNA extracted from each cell subset was distributed evenly over all wells of several immunoSEQ 96-well plates, and each plate served as one replicate. For sorted subsets, each replicate PCR was loaded with 200 ng genomic DNA, equivalent to 32,000 or so T cell genomes. The purified libraries were quantified using a Qubit 3.0 fluorometer, sized with a Bioanalyzer 2100, and then quantified again using the KAPA Library Quantification kit. Every immunoSEQ 96-well plate was sequenced on a separate single-read 150-cycle Illumina NextSeq 550 flow cell. Under the source paper's analysis protocol: Because the immunoSEQ output held only junctional sequences and lacked quality scores, the filtering could not match the filtering applied to full-length reads. Sequences were annotated with PyIR, a Python wrapper for IgBLAST v1.9, and V/J genes and CDR3 were assigned using IMGT germline references. Reads were removed for weak V/J assignments (E-value above 1e-6), missing CDR3, stop codons, out-of-frame junctions, or ambiguous translated residues. A V3J clonotype was defined by an identical inferred V gene, J gene, and CDR3 amino acid sequence. Percentage overlap between repertoires was calculated by dividing the number of shared unique clonotypes by the size of the smaller repertoire. Richness of each repertoire was evaluated using RTK rarefaction, the Chao1 estimator, and Recon v2.1 estimates of unobserved clonotypes. Generation probabilities were computed with OLGA for all TCRbeta clonotypes obtained by the gDNA method from several donors. TCRdb mirrors the immuneACCESS table, restricted to in-frame sequences. Some clones are absent from its copies; in checked studies, under half trace to an unresolved V gene, and the reason for the others is unknown. The V and J calls and clone size are taken from that table; D and trimming were inferred from the DNA. This sample holds about 680,000 clones; 92% were observed only once. 24% of the sample rests with the top ten.

At the junction V is shortened by 0 bases and J by 4 bases, with 10 bases in between. The CDR1 and CDR2 encoded by the germline V gene are LGHNA and YNFKEQ. The CDR3 has 14 amino acids, counting the end cysteine and phenylalanine. Only CDR3 DNA remains: 42 bases, in frame from the first base. The specimen sequenced was naive CD8+ T cells sorted from blood. The sample's cell subset or site, from its label and the paper: CD45RA+CCR7+. The chain is assembled from TRBV4-2 and TRBJ2-7; no confident D gene assignment can be made. This receptor was taken from a man aged 25 to 45 in good health. The CDR3 protein is CASSQDLASYEQYF. In nucleotides, the sequence is TGTGCCAGCAGCCAAGATCTGGCCTCTTACGAGCAGTACTTC.